Each of the 8 T cell receptor beta chains below was sequenced from the same sample in a study of shared clonotypes between healthy human individuals. The method was immunoSEQ multiplex PCR; TCRdb's version includes in-frame clones alone and lacks a portion of them. This table holds about 2.1 million clones, just over 90% found once. Terminally differentiated effector memory CD45RA+ cells were left out of the naive CD8 fraction, which was CD45RO-negative and positively selected for CCR7. Input material: naive CD8+ T cells from PBMCs. These receptors were obtained from a man between 18 and 29 years old in good health. Some clones in this sample may be carry-over from other donors' samples.

The sample holds one count of this clone. The rearrangement uses TRBV11-3 and TRBJ2-1; D is undetermined. This CDR3 is 15 amino acids long. With 5 bases removed from V and 5 bases from J, the gap between germline ends came to 16 bases. CDR1 is SGHNT and CDR2 is YENEEA in the germline V gene. CDR3: CASSPPRLGHNEQFF. Written as DNA, the CDR3 is TGTGCCAGCAGCCCACCGCGGCTCGGACACAATGAGCAGTTCTTC.

This rearrangement joins TRBV5-6 to TRBJ1-2; 8 nucleotides match TRBD1. Germline V gene data show CDR1 as SGHDT and CDR2 as YYEEEE. This CDR3 contains 17 residues. V was pared by 2 bases and J by 3 bases, with 12 bases of the junction left unmatched. The CDR3 DNA follows: TGTGCCAGCAGCTTTAGGACAGGGAGGCTTAAACACTATGGCTACACCTTC. Translated: CASSFRTGRLKHYGYTF.

The chain carries TRBV28 and TRBJ2-3; TRBD2 is a possible D gene (6 bases). The CDR3 is 15 residues long. Trimming removed 6 bases at V and 1 base at J, with 14 bases between. Looked up from germline, CDR1 is MDHEN and CDR2 is SYDVKM. The CDR3 region is CASRQAWGGTDTQYF. The CDR3 bases are TGTGCCAGCAGACAGGCTTGGGGGGGCACAGATACGCAGTATTTT.

The V gene is TRBV10-3, the J gene TRBJ1-5; D remains unclear. The CDR3 contains 12 residues. Trimming left V 6 bases short and J 6 bases short, with 9 bases between. The germline CDR1 and CDR2 sequences are ENHRY and SYGVKD. The CDR3 nucleotides are TGTGCCATCAGCCCGACGGGTCAGCCCCAGCATTTT. The encoded protein is CAISPTGQPQHF.

V is TRBV27 and J is TRBJ2-7; TRBD1 might be the D (6 bases). Germline V gene lookup returns CDR1 MNHEY and CDR2 SMNVEV (reference sequence). The V and J ends lost 4 bases and 3 bases respectively, with 16 bases between them. The CDR3 runs to 15 residues. CDR3: CASSSSGTSLYEQYF. The CDR3 DNA reads as TGTGCCAGCAGTTCGTCCGGGACATCTCTCTACGAGCAGTACTTC.

J is TRBJ2-3 and V is TRBV5-1; 8 bases map to TRBD1. Germline lookup yields CDR1 SGHRS and CDR2 YFSETQ. Unmatched junction bases numbered 9, after V lost 3 bases and J lost 3 bases. There are 16 residues in the CDR3. This CDR3 reads CASSSVGQGRTDTQYF. The CDR3 bases are TGCGCCAGCAGCTCGGTCGGACAGGGACGTACAGATACGCAGTATTTT.

Worth noting for this clone: The sample contains more than one DNA sequence encoding this CDR3. The V gene is TRBV27, the J gene TRBJ2-7; D might be TRBD2 (5 bases). This CDR3 spans 14 amino acids. V lost 3 bases to trimming and J lost 1 base, with 10 bases between them. Germline V gives CDR1 MNHEY, CDR2 SMNVEV (reference sequence). This CDR3 reads CASSFTGTSYEQYF. CDR3 DNA: TGTGCCAGCAGTTTTACGGGAACTTCCTACGAGCAGTACTTC.

V is TRBV30 and J is TRBJ2-7; TRBD2 matches at 7 bases. CDR1 and CDR2 (germline): GTSNPN, SVGIG (reference sequence). The CDR3 spans 12 residues. Germline trimming cut 4 bases from V and 7 bases from J; bases unmatched to any gene: 7. The CDR3, as DNA: TGTGCCTGGATTGCGGGAGTGAGGGAGCAGTACTTC. Amino acids: CAWIAGVREQYF.